This entry features one T cell receptor beta chain sequence. Its target is unknown. This sample is drawn from a study of radiation and T cells in renal cell carcinoma. Study conclusions and caveats: Top tumor clonotypes rose in blood 2 weeks post-radiation, then contracted.

TCRdb's table, derived via immunoSEQ multiplex PCR, lists solely in-frame clones and lacks some. The table shows more than 60,000 clones, with around four fifths occurring only once. Noted time point: blood 4 weeks post-SBRT, at nephrectomy. Treatment: 15 Gy SBRT to primary tumor, nephrectomy 4 weeks later. Trimming removed 1 base from V and 0 bases from J, with 12 bases in between. CDR1 SNHLY and CDR2 FYNNEI come from the germline V gene. The CDR3 sequence is 16 residues long. Sequencing used blood, obtained from a patient whose treatment included radiotherapy and nephrectomy. This clonotype was obtained from an older woman with renal cell carcinoma. V and J are TRBV2 and TRBJ1-2, with TRBD1 as a possible D gene (5 bases). CDR3 in amino acids: CASSEGGGLANYGYTF. The CDR3, as DNA: TGTGCCAGCAGTGAAGGCGGGGGGTTGGCTAACTATGGCTACACCTTC.